This record concerns one TCR beta chain sequence. What it binds is unknown. This specimen belongs to a study of cytomegalovirus exposure and HLA in healthy donors. Study summary: The early release's HLA-typed donors yielded 78 million or so unique TCRs.

Study-level results: Based on reports, TCR beta sequences accurately predicted HLA-A and HLA-B alleles for most subjects. Associated with cytomegalovirus, according to the listing, were some 150 TCR beta chains. A later analysis showed TCR association rates differing by HLA locus, peaking at DRB1 and lowest at HLA-C.

PCR involved 60 Vbeta and 13 Jbeta primers. The method was immunoSEQ multiplex PCR; TCRdb's version includes in-frame clones alone and lacks a portion of them. The data include 200,000 to 250,000 clones; the top ten clones carry over 0.95%. The V end lost 4 bases, the J end lost 2 bases, and 8 bases lay between the germline ends. Germline assignment: CDR1 SNHLY and CDR2 FYNNEI. The length of the CDR3 is 13 residues. The sample taken for sequencing was PBMCs. The chain combines TRBV2 with TRBJ1-2; TRBD1 is a possible D gene (6 bases). The sequence was obtained from a girl between 2 and 10 years old in good health and CMV-seropositive. The CDR3 sequence is CASSVRGNYGYTF. The CDR3 coding sequence is TGTGCCAGCAGTGTTAGGGGGAACTATGGCTACACCTTC.